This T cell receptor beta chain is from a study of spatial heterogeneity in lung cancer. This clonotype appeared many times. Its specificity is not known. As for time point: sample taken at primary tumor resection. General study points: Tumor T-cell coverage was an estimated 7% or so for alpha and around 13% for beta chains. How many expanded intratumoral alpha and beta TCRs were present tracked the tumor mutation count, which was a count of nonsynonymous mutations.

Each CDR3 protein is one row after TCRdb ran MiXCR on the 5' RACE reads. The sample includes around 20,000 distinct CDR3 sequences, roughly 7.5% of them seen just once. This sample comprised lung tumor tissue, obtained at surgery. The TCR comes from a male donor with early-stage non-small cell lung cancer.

The CDR3 sequence: CASSSPGGGGPAARDTQYF. CDR3 nucleotides: TGTGCCAGCAGCTCCCCAGGAGGTGGGGGGCCGGCCGCGAGAGATACGCAGTATTTT. The rearrangement uses TRBV7-2 and TRBJ2-3; D possibly uses TRBD1 or TRBD2 (6 bases each). Germline V gene data show CDR1 as SGHTA and CDR2 as FQGNSA. The CDR3 totals 19 residues. The V end lost 4 bases, the J end lost 5 bases, and 28 bases lay between the germline ends.